The 9 T cell receptor beta chains below were found in one sample sequenced in a study of OX40 agonist ivuxolimab in advanced cancers. The assay was immunoSEQ multiplex PCR, and TCRdb's table has in-frame clones only and misses some. Among about 21,000 clones listed, around 82% were seen once. The material was CD4+ or CD8+ T cells sorted from blood, obtained in a trial of the OX40 agonist ivuxolimab. All receptors derive from an adult with an advanced solid tumor such as melanoma, head and neck, liver or kidney cancer.

The V and J genes are TRBV6-1 and TRBJ1-5; no definite D call. The V and J ends lost 1 base and 1 base respectively, with 5 bases between them. The germline V gene has CDR1 MNHNS and CDR2 SASEGT. This CDR3 contains 14 residues. The CDR3 here is CASSEVGSNQPQHF. For the CDR3, the DNA is TGTGCCAGCAGTGAAGTGGGAAGCAATCAGCCCCAGCATTTT.

In DNA, the CDR3 is TGTGCCAGCAGCCCCCTAGGCTCGTTCTACGAGCAGTACTTC. Translation gives CASSPLGSFYEQYF. V is TRBV5-5 and J is TRBJ2-7, with unresolved D. Trimming left V 4 bases short and J 3 bases short, with 14 bases between. This CDR3 spans 14 amino acids. The germline V gene encodes CDR1 SGHKS and CDR2 YYEKEE (reference sequence).

This clone was found a few times. The rearrangement links TRBV4-2 to TRBJ2-7, with D maybe TRBD1 (5 bases). Germline-derived CDR1 and CDR2 are LGHNA and YNFKEQ. The CDR3 length is 15 residues. The V end lost 1 base, the J end lost 0 bases, and 10 bases lay between the germline ends. The CDR3 bases are TGTGCCAGCAGCCAAGGGCCCAGGGCCTCCTACGAGCAGTACTTC. Residues: CASSQGPRASYEQYF.

This clone appeared a single time. V usage is TRBV5-1 and J usage is TRBJ2-1; 9 positions match TRBD2. The germline V gene encodes CDR1 SGHRS and CDR2 YFSETQ. V lost 7 bases, J lost 7 bases, and 12 bases stayed unmatched. The CDR3 loop spans 15 amino acids. DNA of the CDR3: TGCGCCAGCGGGGGGACTCGCGGGGGGGCGAATGAGCAGTTCTTC. Translating gives CASGGTRGGANEQFF.

The V and J genes are TRBV7-9 and TRBJ1-4; D gene uncertain. The V end was cut by 1 base, the J end by 6 bases, with 15 bases between. Germline V gene sequence: CDR1 SEHNR, CDR2 FQNEAQ (reference sequence). The CDR3 is 16 residues long. The CDR3 region is CASSLGRVDWDEKLFF. The CDR3 coding sequence is TGTGCCAGCAGCTTAGGTCGGGTTGATTGGGATGAAAAACTGTTTTTT.

This chain uses TRBV7-9 with TRBJ2-5; tentative D call: TRBD1 (6 bases). V gave up 4 bases and J gave up 2 bases, with 11 bases separating them. CDR3 size: 14 residues. From germline, CDR1 is SEHNR and CDR2 FQNEAQ (reference sequence). CDR3 bases: TGTGCCAGCAGCTCGGGACACCGACAAGAGACCCAGTACTTC. The encoded protein is CASSSGHRQETQYF. The variable domain in full, with the rest retrieved from reference TRBV7-9 and TRBJ2-5, is DTGVSQNPRHKITKRGQNVTFRCDPISEHNRLYWYRQTLGQGPEFLTYFQNEAQLEKSRLLSDRFSAERPKGSFSTLEIQRTEQGDSAMYLCASSSGHRQETQYFGPGTRLLVL.

The chain carries TRBV5-1 and TRBJ2-7; D may be TRBD2 (6 bases). CDR1 and CDR2 (germline): SGHRS, YFSETQ. Deletions cut 4 bases from V and 5 bases from J, with 16 bases between. The CDR3 contains 14 residues. The CDR3 reads CASSPHGEVHEQYF. CDR3 sequence (DNA): TGCGCCAGCAGCCCCCACGGGGAGGTCCACGAGCAGTACTTC.

The V call is TRBV27, the J call TRBJ2-7, with unresolved D. Germline-derived CDR1 and CDR2 are MNHEY and SMNVEV (reference sequence). This CDR3 has 15 residues. Trimming shortened V by 5 bases and J by 0 bases, and 14 bases separated the two germline ends. The CDR3 protein is CASSPDGLISYEQYF. The CDR3 bases are TGTGCCAGCAGTCCCGACGGTTTAATCTCCTACGAGCAGTACTTC.

This clone has only a few counts. The chain uses TRBV9 and TRBJ1-6; the match to TRBD1 covers 7 bases. V shed 4 bases, J shed 8 bases, and the junction held 6 bases outside the gene matches. The CDR3 is made up of 14 amino acids. Germline CDR1 SGDLS, CDR2 YYNGEE. In DNA form, the CDR3 reads TGTGCCAGCAGCAAAGGGACAGCCGATTCACCCCTCCACTTT. Amino acid sequence: CASSKGTADSPLHF.